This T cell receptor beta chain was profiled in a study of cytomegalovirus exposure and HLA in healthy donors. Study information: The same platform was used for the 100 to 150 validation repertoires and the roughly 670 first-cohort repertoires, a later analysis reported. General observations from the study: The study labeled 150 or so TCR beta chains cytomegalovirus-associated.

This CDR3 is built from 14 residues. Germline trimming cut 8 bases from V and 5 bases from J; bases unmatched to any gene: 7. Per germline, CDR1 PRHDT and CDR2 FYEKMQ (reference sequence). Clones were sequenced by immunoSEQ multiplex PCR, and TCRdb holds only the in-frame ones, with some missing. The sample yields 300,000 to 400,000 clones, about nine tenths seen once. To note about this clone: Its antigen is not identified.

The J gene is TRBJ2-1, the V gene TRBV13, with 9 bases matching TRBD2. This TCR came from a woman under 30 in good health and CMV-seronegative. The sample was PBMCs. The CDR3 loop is CASRGQRGDNEQFF. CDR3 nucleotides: TGTGCCAGCCGGGGCCAGCGGGGGGACAATGAGCAGTTCTTC. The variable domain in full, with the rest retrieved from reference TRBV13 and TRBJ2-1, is AAGVIQSPRHLIKEKRETATLKCYPIPRHDTVYWYQQGPGQDPQFLISFYEKMQSDKGSIPDRFSAQQFSDYHSELNMSSLELGDSALYFCASRGQRGDNEQFFGPGTRLTVL.